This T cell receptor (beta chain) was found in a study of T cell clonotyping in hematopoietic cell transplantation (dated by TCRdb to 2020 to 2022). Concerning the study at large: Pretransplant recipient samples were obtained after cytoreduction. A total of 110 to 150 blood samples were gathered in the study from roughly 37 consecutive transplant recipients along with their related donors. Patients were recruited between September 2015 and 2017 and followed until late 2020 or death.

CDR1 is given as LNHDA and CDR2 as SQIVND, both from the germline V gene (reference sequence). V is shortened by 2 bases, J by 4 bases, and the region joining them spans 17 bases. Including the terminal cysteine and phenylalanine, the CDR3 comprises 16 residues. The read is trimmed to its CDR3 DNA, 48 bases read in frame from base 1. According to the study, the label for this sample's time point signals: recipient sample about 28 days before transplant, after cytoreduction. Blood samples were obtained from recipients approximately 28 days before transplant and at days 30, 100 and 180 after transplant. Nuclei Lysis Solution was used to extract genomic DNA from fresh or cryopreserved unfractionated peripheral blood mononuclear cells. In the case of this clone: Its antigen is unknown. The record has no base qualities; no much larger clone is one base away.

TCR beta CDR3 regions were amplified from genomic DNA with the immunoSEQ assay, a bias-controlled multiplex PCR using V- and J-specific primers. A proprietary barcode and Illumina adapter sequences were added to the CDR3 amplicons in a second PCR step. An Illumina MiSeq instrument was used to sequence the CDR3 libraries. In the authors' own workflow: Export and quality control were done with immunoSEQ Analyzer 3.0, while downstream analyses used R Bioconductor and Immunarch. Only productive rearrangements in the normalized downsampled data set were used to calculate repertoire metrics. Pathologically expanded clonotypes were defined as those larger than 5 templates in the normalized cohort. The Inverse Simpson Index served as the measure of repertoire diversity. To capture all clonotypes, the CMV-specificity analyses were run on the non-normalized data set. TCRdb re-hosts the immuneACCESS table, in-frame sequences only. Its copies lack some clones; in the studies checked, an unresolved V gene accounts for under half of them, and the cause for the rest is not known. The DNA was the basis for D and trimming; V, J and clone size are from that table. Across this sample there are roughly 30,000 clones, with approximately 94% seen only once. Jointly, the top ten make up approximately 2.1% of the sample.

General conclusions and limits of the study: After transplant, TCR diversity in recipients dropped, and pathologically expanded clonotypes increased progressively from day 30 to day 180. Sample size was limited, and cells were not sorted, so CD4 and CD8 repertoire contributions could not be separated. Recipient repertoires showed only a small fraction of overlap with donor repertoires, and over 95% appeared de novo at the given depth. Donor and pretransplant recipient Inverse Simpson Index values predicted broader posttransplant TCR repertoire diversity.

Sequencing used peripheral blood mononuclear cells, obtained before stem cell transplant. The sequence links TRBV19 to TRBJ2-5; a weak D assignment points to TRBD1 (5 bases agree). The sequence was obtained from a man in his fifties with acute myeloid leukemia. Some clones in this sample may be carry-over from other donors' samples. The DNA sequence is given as TGTGCCAGTAGTATAACTGCAGGGAATGAAAGAGAGACCCAGTACTTC. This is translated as CASSITAGNERETQYF.